Presented here are 10 T cell receptor beta chains from one specimen sequenced in a study of cytomegalovirus exposure and HLA in healthy donors (dated by TCRdb to about 2017). Preparation of the library involved the immunoSEQ multiplex PCR assay. For the multiplex PCR, a mixture combining 60 forward primers for TCR Vbeta segments and 13 reverse primers for TCR Jbeta segments was used. The source is immuneACCESS, and TCRdb retained only in-frame sequences with V and J called. Part of the clones is not carried over; for the studies checked, unresolved V genes explain less than half of this, and the remainder is unexplained. The sample's table lists a count of 130,000 or so clones. In total, the top ten clones hold about 1.5% of the sample. The source material was PBMCs. Receptor source: a woman aged 40 to 55 in good health and CMV-seropositive.

The rearrangement links TRBV6-1 to TRBJ2-1, with 9 nucleotides matching TRBD2. This CDR3 is built from 13 residues. Germline V gene lookup returns CDR1 MNHNS and CDR2 SASEGT. V was pared by 11 bases and J by 9 bases, with 11 bases of the junction left unmatched. CDR3 protein: CALGASGISEQFF. In nucleotides, the CDR3 is TGTGCCCTTGGTGCTAGCGGGATTAGTGAGCAGTTCTTC.

In regard to this clone: The germline gene is not matched at one end of the junction; a read error may be the cause. The rearrangement uses TRBV27 and TRBJ2-7; D is uncertain. Germline CDR1 reads MNHEY; CDR2 reads SMNVEV (reference sequence). The CDR3 has 12 amino acids. The CDR3 region is CASSLSEHDQYF. As DNA, the CDR3 is TGTGCCAGCAGTTTATCGGAGCACGATCAGTACTTC.

The chain employs TRBV6-4 and TRBJ1-1; no definite D call. Trimming removed 5 bases from V and 1 base from J, with 8 bases in between. This CDR3 contains 13 residues. Germline lookup yields CDR1 MRHNA and CDR2 SNTAGT. This CDR3 reads CASSNRENTEAFF. CDR3 sequence (DNA): TGTGCCAGCAGTAATAGAGAGAACACTGAAGCTTTCTTT.

The chain combines TRBV5-1 with TRBJ1-1; unclear D gene. The V gene's germline CDR1 is SGHRS and CDR2 YFSETQ. The CDR3 extends over 12 amino acids. V lost 2 bases and J lost 3, with 5 bases in between. This CDR3 is CASSFRDTEAFF. The CDR3 coding sequence is TGCGCCAGCAGCTTCCGGGACACTGAAGCTTTCTTT.

This chain joins TRBV7-3 and TRBJ1-6; D is perhaps TRBD1 (5 bases). Looked up from germline, CDR1 is SGHTA and CDR2 is FQGTGA. The CDR3 has 15 residues. V was clipped by 4 bases and J by 4 bases, with 11 bases between them. CDR3 region: CASSSSGPYNSPLHF. DNA of the CDR3: TGTGCCAGCAGCTCCTCAGGGCCTTATAATTCACCCCTCCACTTT.

In regard to this clone: The same CDR3 also results from other DNA sequences found in this sample. V usage is TRBV27 and J usage is TRBJ1-2; D is unresolved. The germline gives CDR1 MNHEY, CDR2 SMNVEV (reference sequence). This CDR3 has 17 amino acids. V shed 0 bases and J shed 2 bases, with 16 bases lying between them. CDR3 DNA: TGTGCCAGCAGTTTATCGATTTTGGAGGGAGACAACTATGGCTACACCTTC. Translating gives CASSLSILEGDNYGYTF.

The CDR3 is CAISDSQAGTRQGTQYF. The CDR3, as DNA: TGTGCCATCAGTGATTCTCAGGCCGGGACAAGACAGGGGACCCAGTACTTC. The rearrangement links TRBV10-3 to TRBJ2-5; the match to TRBD1 covers 7 bases. There are 17 residues in the CDR3. Germline V gene lookup returns CDR1 ENHRY and CDR2 SYGVKD. The V segment lost 3 bases and the J segment 7 bases; nucleotides outside the gene matches: 17.

This sequence joins TRBV9 and TRBJ2-1; 10 bases map to TRBD2. The CDR3 runs 16 residues. The germline V gene has CDR1 SGDLS and CDR2 YYNGEE. The V segment lost 3 bases and the J segment 6 bases; nucleotides outside the gene matches: 9. This CDR3 reads CASSALAGGLVNEQFF. CDR3 bases: TGTGCCAGCAGCGCATTAGCGGGAGGACTAGTCAATGAGCAGTTCTTC.

This chain connects TRBV9 to TRBJ1-4; TRBD1 aligns across 7 bases. Germline CDR1 SGDLS, CDR2 YYNGEE. V was pared by 3 bases and J by 0 bases, with 5 bases of the junction left unmatched. This CDR3 has 16 amino acids. The CDR3 coding sequence is TGTGCCAGCAGCGCCAGGGGGATTGCAACTAATGAAAAACTGTTTTTT. It specifies CASSARGIATNEKLFF.

The chain recombines TRBV5-1 with TRBJ2-1, with D maybe TRBD1 (5 bases). V dropped 2 bases and J dropped 7 bases, with 16 bases sitting between them. The CDR3 sequence is 15 residues long. The germline CDR1 and CDR2 sequences are SGHRS and YFSETQ. CDR3 sequence reads: CASSFSLGQGNEQFF. Here the CDR3 DNA reads TGCGCCAGCAGCTTCTCCCTGGGGCAGGGTAATGAGCAGTTCTTC.